Each of the 18 T cell receptor beta chains below was sequenced from the same sample in a study of T-cell reconstitution after alpha-beta-depleted transplantation in children. Unique molecular identifiers were used to barcode this TCRbeta library. TCRdb reanalysed the PCR reads using MiXCR and keeps one entry per CDR3 protein. The sample holds about 230,000 distinct CDR3 sequences, around 10% seen once. The material was PBMCs from the stem cell graft donor, obtained from the stem cell graft. The source of these receptors is a human donor who donated a stem cell graft to a child with acute lymphoblastic leukemia.

Only a few counts were recorded for this clonotype. The chain combines TRBV5-5 with TRBJ2-6; the D gene could be TRBD1 or TRBD2 (6 bases each). The V end lost 1 base, the J end lost 4 bases, and 12 bases lay between the germline ends. The germline V gene encodes CDR1 SGHKS and CDR2 YYEKEE (reference sequence). CDR3 length: 16 residues. CDR3 nucleotide sequence: TGTGCCAGCAGCTTGATTCCGGGGGCAGGGGCCAACGTCCTGACTTTC. This encodes CASSLIPGAGANVLTF.

The V gene is TRBV7-6, the J gene TRBJ1-5; no reliable D call. Per the germline V gene, CDR1 is SGHVS and CDR2 is FNYEAQ. Trimming removed 1 base from V and 6 bases from J, with 13 bases in between. The CDR3 totals 15 residues. DNA of the CDR3: TGTGCCAGCAGCTTAGGGAGAAGAGGGTCTCAGCCCCAGCATTTT. Translation gives CASSLGRRGSQPQHF.

V gene TRBV7-6 combines with J gene TRBJ2-1; unclear D gene. V dropped 1 base and J dropped 15 bases, with 19 bases sitting between them. Germline V gives CDR1 SGHVS, CDR2 FNYEAQ. The CDR3 has 14 amino acids. In DNA form, the CDR3 reads TGTGCCAGCAGCTTAGTCGCGGTGGACGTTCGGCTGTTCTTC. Its translation: CASSLVAVDVRLFF.

In its sample, this clonotype was seen many times. The rearrangement joins TRBV5-1 to TRBJ1-5, with TRBD1 matching over 7 bases. After removal of 0 bases from V and 1 base from J, the junction contained 4 bases not matched to a gene. Germline CDR1 SGHRS, CDR2 YFSETQ. The CDR3 covers 16 residues. CDR3 region: CASSLAPQGSNQPQHF. In nucleotides, the CDR3 is TGCGCCAGCAGCTTGGCTCCACAGGGGAGCAATCAGCCCCAGCATTTT. The full variable domain, rest sourced from reference TRBV5-1 and TRBJ1-5, is KAGVTQTPRYLIKTRGQQVTLSCSPISGHRSVSWYQQTPGQGLQFLFEYFSETQRNKGNFPGRFSGRQFSNSRSEMNVSTLELGDSALYLCASSLAPQGSNQPQHFGDGTRLSIL.

This clonotype was detected many times. The V and J genes are TRBV29-1 and TRBJ2-7, with 13 nucleotides matching TRBD2. Looked up from germline, CDR1 is SQVTM and CDR2 is ANQGSEA. Trimming cost V 3 bases and J 0 bases; bases outside gene matches: 2. The CDR3 has 15 amino acids. CDR3 sequence: CSVERLAGGSYEQYF. In DNA form, the CDR3 reads TGCAGCGTTGAGAGACTAGCGGGGGGCTCCTACGAGCAGTACTTC.

The table lists this clonotype with many counts. The genes are TRBV6-1 and TRBJ2-7, with D unresolved. Germline values: CDR1 MNHNS, CDR2 SASEGT. The CDR3 length is 13 residues. Trimming took 6 bases from V and 3 from J, leaving 12 bases between them. The CDR3 coding sequence is TGTGCCAGCAGGGGGAAGCTTGGCTACGAGCAGTACTTC. Translated: CASRGKLGYEQYF.

This clonotype was seen repeatedly, ten times or more. This chain links TRBV5-1 with TRBJ1-3; D is undetermined. This CDR3 spans 11 amino acids. The germline V gene has CDR1 SGHRS and CDR2 YFSETQ. With 5 bases removed from V and 4 bases from J, the gap between germline ends came to 4 bases. The CDR3 spells CASSYGNTIYF. CDR3 coding DNA: TGCGCCAGCAGTTACGGAAACACCATATATTTT.

This clonotype was recorded many times. V usage is TRBV6-5 and J usage is TRBJ2-7; D might be TRBD2 (7 bases). The CDR3 runs 15 residues. Trimming stripped 3 bases from V and 2 bases from J, with 14 bases between. From germline, CDR1 is MNHEY and CDR2 SVGAGI. CDR3 DNA: TGTGCCAGCAGTTATGGCAACGGGGGGCCCTACGAGCAGTACTTC. Encoded protein: CASSYGNGGPYEQYF.

The genes are TRBV7-6 and TRBJ2-3, with 12 positions matching TRBD2. The V gene end was trimmed by 4 bases and the J gene end by 6 bases; junction bases not matched to a gene: 8. The CDR3 is made up of 16 amino acids. The germline V gene encodes CDR1 SGHVS and CDR2 FNYEAQ. CDR3 nucleotides: TGTGCCAGCAGCTCCCTAGCGGGGGGGCTTATGGATACGCAGTATTTT. Amino acids: CASSSLAGGLMDTQYF.

This chain links TRBV6-5 with TRBJ1-1; D gene unclear. The CDR3 loop spans 15 amino acids. The germline V gene encodes CDR1 MNHEY and CDR2 SVGAGI. Trimming took 0 bases from V and 4 from J, leaving 12 bases between them. CDR3 amino acids: CASSYSTGKGTEAFF. CDR3 coding DNA: TGTGCCAGCAGTTACTCGACCGGGAAAGGCACTGAAGCTTTCTTT.

The V call is TRBV2, the J call TRBJ2-1, with D unclear. The CDR3 has 12 residues. The germline CDR1 and CDR2 sequences are SNHLY and FYNNEI. V was pared by 4 bases and J by 8 bases, with 9 bases between. DNA for the CDR3: TGTGCCAGCAGTGTGTTGGGCTATGAGCAGTTCTTC. Translating gives CASSVLGYEQFF.

This clonotype was counted many times. The rearrangement joins TRBV28 to TRBJ1-1; unclear D gene. V was trimmed by 6 bases and J by 1 base, leaving 9 bases between them. Germline assignment: CDR1 MDHEN and CDR2 SYDVKM. The CDR3 is made up of 13 amino acids. The CDR3: CASSSPQNTEAFF. DNA for the CDR3: TGTGCCAGCAGCTCTCCCCAGAACACTGAAGCTTTCTTT.

This sequence joins TRBV5-1 and TRBJ1-5; D remains ambiguous. Germline V gene data show CDR1 as SGHRS and CDR2 as YFSETQ. V lost 5 bases, J lost 2 bases, and 14 bases lay in between. The CDR3 length is 15 residues. The CDR3 sequence is CASSTGLSGNQPQHF. The CDR3 DNA reads TGCGCCAGCAGTACGGGCTTATCCGGCAATCAGCCCCAGCATTTT.

There are a few counts of this clonotype. The genes are TRBV7-8 and TRBJ2-4, with D tentatively TRBD1 or TRBD2 (5 bases each). Germline CDR1 reads SGHVS; CDR2 reads FQNEAQ. Trimming took off 5 bases at V and 6 bases at J, with 11 bases between the two ends. This CDR3 has 13 amino acids. The CDR3 region has the DNA TGTGCCAGCAGCAACCGGGACGGAAACATTCAGTACTTC. Translated: CASSNRDGNIQYF.

The gene calls are TRBV7-9 and TRBJ1-4; 7 nucleotides agree with TRBD1. The germline CDR1 and CDR2 sequences are SEHNR and FQNEAQ (reference sequence). The CDR3 runs to 15 residues. V trimming: 1 base; J trimming: 1 base; junction bases outside the gene matches: 0. The CDR3 protein is CASSLDRGTNEKLFF. CDR3 in DNA: TGTGCCAGCAGCTTAGACAGGGGAACTAATGAAAAACTGTTTTTT.

This clonotype was observed at least ten times. This chain links TRBV5-1 with TRBJ1-6; 7 nucleotides line up with TRBD1. This CDR3 is 15 amino acids long. Germline lookup yields CDR1 SGHRS and CDR2 YFSETQ. Trimming removed 0 bases from V and 7 bases from J; junction bases left unmatched: 4. DNA for the CDR3: TGCGCCAGCAGCTTGGAAGGGGGCTGGAATTCACCCCTCCACTTT. It is translated as CASSLEGGWNSPLHF.

V is TRBV6-1 and J is TRBJ1-3; weak D call: TRBD1 (5 bases). V was shortened by 5 bases and J by 0 bases, with 14 bases between the two germline ends. The CDR3 extends over 16 amino acids. The germline gives CDR1 MNHNS, CDR2 SASEGT. The CDR3 bases are TGTGCCAGCAGTACATCGCAGGGTAACTCTGGAAACACCATATATTTT. Translated, it gives CASSTSQGNSGNTIYF.

V gene TRBV6-1 combines with J gene TRBJ1-2; possible D gene TRBD1, 6 bases. Trimming pared 0 bases from V and 10 bases from J, leaving 9 bases between. Germline assignment: CDR1 MNHNS and CDR2 SASEGT. The CDR3 is 12 amino acids. CDR3 residues: CASSEAGHFYTF. The CDR3 DNA reads TGTGCCAGCAGTGAAGCGGGACACTTCTACACCTTC.